This T cell receptor (beta chain) derives from a study of identical twins. Study-level points and caveats: Carriage of fewer insertions was seen in abundant cord blood beta clonotypes, whereas memory repertoires showed none. Excess low generation probability was seen in twin-shared out-of-frame alpha sequences.

The sample holds many counts of this clonotype. The target antigen is unknown. Everyone who gave samples was a healthy Caucasian. CDR3 length: 16 residues. Germline CDR1 and CDR2: SGHRS and YFSETQ. V dropped 6 bases and J dropped 8; count of bases not matched to a gene: 16. TCRdb reprocessed the 5' RACE reads with MiXCR, giving one entry per CDR3 protein. Of 550,000 to 800,000 distinct CDR3 sequences listed, around 7.5% are singletons. This sample also appeared in a second study, on yellow fever vaccine responses in identical twins.

The sequence derives from a woman under 30 in good health. Sample: PBMCs. The chain is built from TRBV5-1 and TRBJ2-1; 8 bases align to TRBD2. The CDR3 protein is CASTWNAGGLLDEQFF. The CDR3 DNA is TGCGCCAGCACGTGGAATGCGGGAGGATTATTGGATGAGCAGTTCTTC.